This T cell receptor (beta chain) emerged from a study of identical twins. In TCRdb, the 5' RACE reads were re-called with MiXCR into one record per CDR3 protein. The sample lists just under 650,000 distinct CDR3 sequences, about 7% occurring once. Findings of the study overall: Modeled out-of-frame TCR alpha sharing in monozygotic twins fell below observed levels. Beta out-of-frame twin sharing showed a weaker excess. Analyses of zero insertions could be partly confounded by invariant MAIT and iNKT cells.

Germline assignment: CDR1 PRHDT and CDR2 FYEKMQ (reference sequence). The CDR3 loop spans 14 amino acids. V was clipped by 4 bases and J by 3 bases; unmatched bases: 3. This clonotype was seen many times. The antigen is undetermined. This same sample was also taken into another study, of yellow fever vaccine responses in identical twins. From that paper: Twins' vaccine T cell responses reportedly seemed partly convergent and partly personalized.

This receptor was identified in a young woman in good health. The V gene is TRBV13, the J gene TRBJ2-5; 9 bases map to TRBD2. The sequencing sample was made of PBMCs. For the CDR3, the DNA is TGTGCCAGCAGCTCCGGGACTAGCAAAGAGACCCAGTACTTC. Protein product: CASSSGTSKETQYF.